These 10 T cell receptor beta chains came from one sample sequenced in a study of blood T cell repertoires in COVID-19 (dated by TCRdb to about 2020). The library was generated by the immunoSEQ multiplex PCR assay. TCRdb stores this immuneACCESS table with in-frame sequences only. Part of the clones is absent; in the studies checked, under half of the shortfall reflects unresolved V genes, and no reason is known for the rest. The sample contains just under 50,000 clones, 70% to 85% of them found a single time. Clones ranked in the top ten supply about 7.6% of the sample. The specimen sequenced was peripheral blood. The receptor source for this set is a human donor in a cohort sampled during active COVID-19.

This chain uses TRBV9 with TRBJ2-7; possible D gene TRBD2, 5 bases. The V gene's germline CDR1 is SGDLS and CDR2 YYNGEE. This CDR3 contains 15 residues. V lost 0 bases and J 0 bases, leaving 10 bases between the germline ends. Written as DNA, the CDR3 is TGTGCCAGCAGCGTAGGTAGCGCGAGCTCCTACGAGCAGTACTTC. Its translation is CASSVGSASSYEQYF.

Here the CDR3 reads CAILGQDSYEQYF. CDR3 sequence (DNA): TGTGCCATCCTGGGACAGGACTCCTACGAGCAGTACTTC. The chain links TRBV28 to TRBJ2-7, with TRBD1 identical over 8 bases. Germline CDR1 MDHEN, CDR2 SYDVKM. V lost 10 bases, J lost 0 bases, and 5 bases stayed unmatched. The CDR3 is 13 residues long.

The chain is built from TRBV3-1 (or the pseudogene TRBV3-2) and TRBJ2-7, with D perhaps matching TRBD2 (5 bases). Trimming shortened V by 4 bases and J by 3 bases, and 10 bases separated the two germline ends. Germline loops: CDR1 LGHDT, CDR2 YNNKEL (reference sequence). The CDR3 is made up of 13 amino acids. CDR3 bases: TGTGCCAGCAGCCTGCTAGCAAACTACGAGCAGTACTTC. Translated: CASSLLANYEQYF.

The chain is built from TRBV6-2 or TRBV6-3 and TRBJ1-1, with 7 bases lining up with TRBD1. The CDR3 is 14 residues long. The germline V gene encodes CDR1 MNHEY and CDR2 SVGEGT. V lost 6 bases to trimming and J lost 4 bases; unmatched junction nucleotides: 8. The DNA of the CDR3 is TGTGCCAGCAGCCGACAGGGATCGAGCACTGAAGCTTTCTTT. Its protein is CASSRQGSSTEAFF.

The rearrangement joins TRBV20-1 to TRBJ2-2; 10 bases fit TRBD2. CDR1 is DFQATT and CDR2 is SNEGSKA in the germline V gene (reference sequence). J was trimmed by 1 base and V by 3 bases; bases with no gene match: 5. The CDR3 contains 16 residues. The CDR3 reads CSASRTSGKNTGELFF. CDR3 nucleotides: TGCAGTGCTAGTAGGACTAGCGGTAAGAACACCGGGGAGCTGTTTTTT.

This chain links TRBV20-1 with TRBJ2-3; D unclear. CDR1 and CDR2 from the germline V gene are DFQATT and SNEGSKA (reference sequence). CDR3 length: 15 residues. The ends were cut back, 3 bases at V and 3 bases at J, with 16 bases in the middle. CDR3 DNA sequence: TGCAGTGCTAGTTCAGACATTTTAGAGACAGATACGCAGTATTTT. It is translated as CSASSDILETDTQYF.

This clone has just a few counts. The chain employs TRBV6-5 and TRBJ2-4; TRBD2 matches 7 bases. Germline V gene data show CDR1 as MNHEY and CDR2 as SVGAGI. The CDR3 is 13 amino acids. Trimming removed 1 base from V and 8 bases from J; junction bases left unmatched: 2. The DNA for the CDR3 is TGTGCCAGCAGTTACTATCGGGGGGACATTCAGTACTTC. This gives the protein CASSYYRGDIQYF.

J is TRBJ1-3 and V is TRBV6-5, with 7 bases fitting TRBD1. Trimming cost V 2 bases and J 2 bases; bases outside gene matches: 3. The CDR3 loop spans 15 amino acids. In germline, CDR1 is MNHEY, CDR2 SVGAGI. CDR3 region: CASSYGRGTGNTIYF. In DNA, the CDR3 is TGTGCCAGCAGTTACGGCAGGGGGACTGGAAACACCATATATTTT.

CDR3 sequence reads: CASCPGTSESNEQFF. For the CDR3, the DNA is TGTGCCAGCTGCCCCGGGACTAGCGAGTCCAATGAGCAGTTCTTC. J is TRBJ2-1 and V is TRBV2, with 10 bases that match TRBD2. This CDR3 spans 15 amino acids. V lost 8 bases, J lost 6 bases, and 10 bases stayed unmatched. Germline assignment: CDR1 SNHLY and CDR2 FYNNEI.

CDR3 sequence: CASRSGTSGRITGELFF. CDR3 bases: TGTGCCAGCAGGTCCGGGACTAGCGGGAGGATCACCGGGGAGCTGTTTTTT. This chain uses TRBV28 with TRBJ2-2; 15 nucleotides align to TRBD2. The J segment lost 4 bases and the V segment lost 6 bases, leaving 6 bases of the junction unmatched. This CDR3 region has 17 residues. CDR1 is MDHEN, CDR2 SYDVKM, per germline. The full variable domain, rest sourced from reference TRBV28 and TRBJ2-2, is DVKVTQSSRYLVKRTGEKVFLECVQDMDHENMFWYRQDPGLGLRLIYFSYDVKMKEKGDIPEGYSVSREKKERFSLILESASTNQTSMYLCASRSGTSGRITGELFFGEGSRLTVL.